This T cell receptor (beta chain) was sequenced during a study of T cells in Graves' hyperthyroidism and ophthalmopathy. This clonotype appeared many times. This CDR3 contains 12 residues. Trimming took off 3 bases at V and 12 bases at J, with 14 bases between the two ends. Amplified TCR beta CDR3 regions derived from RNA transcripts. HTBI primers drove first-round RT-PCR of the TCR CDR3. Via MiXCR, TCRdb re-called the multiplex PCR reads, giving one row per CDR3 protein. This sample has about 840,000 distinct CDR3 sequences, with 38% found just once. Sequencing was done on a sample of blood. This chain joins TRBV12-3 or TRBV12-4 and TRBJ1-1; tentative D call: TRBD1 (6 bases). The clonotype originates from a man aged 18 to 29 with Graves' hyperthyroidism. In DNA, the CDR3 is TGTGCCAGCAGTTTTCGAGGCAGGGGATCTTTCTTT. Protein: CASSFRGRGSFF.